This T cell receptor (beta chain) derives from a study of T-cell reconstitution after alpha-beta-depleted transplantation in children. Using unique molecular identifiers, the investigators prepared the TCRbeta library. Via MiXCR, TCRdb re-called the PCR reads, giving one row per CDR3 protein. Counted here are about 610,000 distinct CDR3 sequences, about 10% occurring once; the ten biggest clones make up about 4.2%. In this sample, this clonotype turned up many times. The source was PBMCs from the stem cell graft donor, collected from the stem cell graft. This receptor was obtained from a human donor who donated a stem cell graft to a child with acute myeloid leukemia.

CDR3 residues: CASSFESGPGANVLTF. CDR3 DNA: TGTGCCAGCAGTTTTGAGTCAGGGCCTGGGGCCAACGTCCTGACTTTC. The V call is TRBV12-3 or TRBV12-4, the J call TRBJ2-6; D may be TRBD1 (5 bases). The CDR3 totals 16 residues. The V and J ends lost 3 bases and 2 bases respectively, with 11 bases between them.